Below, 24 T cell receptor beta chains from the same sample are listed, as sequenced in a study of blood T cell repertoires in COVID-19. Using immunoSEQ multiplex PCR, the repertoire was profiled, and TCRdb retains in-frame clones only, with some absent. This table has 110,000 or so clones, about 83% appearing once. Material: peripheral blood. The source of these receptors is a man between 70 and 80 years old with acute or convalescent COVID-19.

In DNA form, the CDR3 reads TGTGCCAGCAGGAAAAAGGGGGGGCAGGGTAAAATTAAAGGTGCCAACGTCCTGACTTTC. Its translation: CASRKKGGQGKIKGANVLTF. J is TRBJ2-6 and V is TRBV21-1; the DNA was not compared with TRBD2, the D call given in the table. TRBV21-1 is a pseudogene locus. This CDR3 is built from 20 residues.

This rearrangement joins TRBV5-1 to TRBJ1-3, with D perhaps TRBD1 (6 bases). Germline V gene sequence: CDR1 SGHRS, CDR2 YFSETQ. Between the trimmed V and J ends, which lost 0 bases and 2 bases, there was a span of 12 bases. This CDR3 comprises 16 residues. The CDR3 DNA is TGCGCCAGCAGCTTGGCCGGGGGGCGCGCTGGAAACACCATATATTTT. Protein sequence: CASSLAGGRAGNTIYF.

This clone was detected only once. The rearrangement uses TRBV30 and TRBJ2-7, with a possible D match to TRBD2 (7 bases). Trimming removed 3 bases at V and 7 bases at J, with 19 bases between. The CDR3 has 14 amino acids. The germline V gene has CDR1 GTSNPN and CDR2 SVGIG (reference sequence). CDR3 residues: CAWRRGGTSSEQYF. CDR3 in DNA: TGTGCCTGGAGGAGGGGGGGGACGAGCTCTGAGCAGTACTTC.

This rearrangement joins TRBV5-1 to TRBJ2-5, with 8 bases lining up with TRBD1. This CDR3 is built from 16 residues. Unmatched junction bases numbered 9, after V lost 0 bases and J lost 5 bases. Per the germline V gene, CDR1 is SGHRS and CDR2 is YFSETQ. CDR3 DNA: TGCGCCAGCAGCTTGGGCGTAACAGGGGGACGGGAGACCCAGTACTTC. It encodes CASSLGVTGGRETQYF.

The rearrangement uses TRBV30 and TRBJ1-5; TRBD1 matches 7 bases. Looked up from germline, CDR1 is GTSNPN and CDR2 is SVGIG (reference sequence). V lost 3 bases and J lost 3; bases outside the gene matches: 8. The CDR3 totals 15 residues. This chain's CDR3 is CAWSAGTASNQPQHF. CDR3 sequence (DNA): TGTGCCTGGAGCGCTGGGACAGCCTCCAATCAGCCCCAGCATTTT.

The V and J genes are TRBV1 and TRBJ2-3; the table's D call, TRBD2, was not checked against the DNA. TRBV1 is given as a pseudogene. The CDR3 covers 17 residues. CDR3 amino acids: CTSSQRRASGGADTQYF. DNA for the CDR3: TGCACCAGCAGCCAAAGGAGGGCTAGCGGGGGGGCAGATACGCAGTATTTT.

The V and J genes are TRBV2 and TRBJ2-1; D call uncertain. Trimming pared 1 base from V and 7 bases from J, leaving 8 bases between. CDR1 is SNHLY, CDR2 FYNNEI, per germline. The CDR3 contains 13 residues. CDR3 region: CASSEELLNEQFF. The CDR3 DNA sequence: TGTGCCAGCAGTGAAGAACTTCTTAATGAGCAGTTCTTC.

This chain joins TRBV27 and TRBJ1-1; 8 bases map to TRBD1. Germline assignment: CDR1 MNHEY and CDR2 SMNVEV (reference sequence). This CDR3 has 13 residues. The trim removed 7 bases at V and 11 bases at J, leaving 12 bases unmatched. CDR3 DNA sequence: TGTGCCAGCACCCAAAAGGGGACAGGTGGGGCTTTCTTT. Its translation: CASTQKGTGGAFF.

The chain recombines TRBV27 with TRBJ1-2; no clear D gene. CDR3 length: 13 amino acids. V lost 3 bases to trimming and J lost 5 bases, with 10 bases between them. Germline V gives CDR1 MNHEY, CDR2 SMNVEV (reference sequence). CDR3 bases: TGTGCCAGCAGTTTGGGCGCGGGTTATGGCTACACCTTC. Translating it yields CASSLGAGYGYTF.

The rearrangement links TRBV19 to TRBJ2-7, with TRBD1 matching 7 bases. The V gene end was trimmed by 1 base and the J gene end by 2 bases; junction bases not matched to a gene: 2. From germline, CDR1 is LNHDA and CDR2 SQIVND (reference sequence). This CDR3 has 14 residues. The CDR3 sequence is CASSIGQGAYEQYF. CDR3 bases: TGTGCCAGTAGTATAGGACAGGGCGCCTACGAGCAGTACTTC.

This chain links TRBV7-3 with TRBJ2-2; 7 positions agree with TRBD2. The CDR3 totals 15 residues. After removal of 4 bases from V and 2 bases from J, the junction contained 4 bases not matched to a gene. The germline gives CDR1 SGHTA, CDR2 FQGTGA. DNA of the CDR3: TGTGCCAGCAGCTCCCGCGGGAGCAACACCGGGGAGCTGTTTTTT. Amino acids: CASSSRGSNTGELFF.

The rearrangement joins TRBV7-9 to TRBJ1-4, with TRBD1 identical over 7 bases. This CDR3 is 14 amino acids long. The V segment lost 5 bases and the J segment 7 bases; nucleotides outside the gene matches: 7. Germline V lookup: CDR1 SEHNR, CDR2 FQNEAQ (reference sequence). The CDR3 DNA reads TGTGCCAGCAGCCCAAGACAGGGTTTTGAAAAACTGTTTTTT. It is translated as CASSPRQGFEKLFF.

This chain connects TRBV5-1 to TRBJ2-5; D remains unclear. V lost 0 bases and J 1 base, leaving 4 bases between the germline ends. This CDR3 region has 13 residues. The germline gives CDR1 SGHRS, CDR2 YFSETQ. Here the CDR3 reads CASSLGAQETQYF. In DNA form, the CDR3 reads TGCGCCAGCAGCTTGGGCGCCCAAGAGACCCAGTACTTC. The full variable domain, in which reference TRBV5-1 and TRBJ2-5 provide the parts outside the CDR3, is KAGVTQTPRYLIKTRGQQVTLSCSPISGHRSVSWYQQTPGQGLQFLFEYFSETQRNKGNFPGRFSGRQFSNSRSEMNVSTLELGDSALYLCASSLGAQETQYFGPGTRLLVL.

The rearrangement links TRBV4-2 to TRBJ2-2; TRBD2 matches 7 bases. V gave up 6 bases and J gave up 1 base; unmatched junction bases: 5. The CDR3 consists of 15 residues. CDR1 and CDR2 (germline): LGHNA, YNFKEQ. The CDR3 spells CASSKLARNTGELFF. In DNA form, the CDR3 reads TGTGCCAGCAGTAAACTAGCGAGGAACACCGGGGAGCTGTTTTTT.

The V gene is TRBV29-1, the J gene TRBJ2-7; D is unclear. Trimming took 0 bases from V and 3 from J, leaving 6 bases between them. The CDR3 sequence is 12 residues long. The germline V gene encodes CDR1 SQVTM and CDR2 ANQGSEA. The CDR3, as DNA: TGCAGCGTTGAAGAAAACGGCTACGAGCAGTACTTC. Protein: CSVEENGYEQYF.

The chain carries TRBV7-2 and TRBJ1-2; D might be TRBD1 (5 bases). CDR3 length: 16 amino acids. CDR1 is SGHTA, CDR2 FQGNSA, per germline. V lost 5 bases, J lost 2 bases, and 18 bases lay in between. The DNA of the CDR3 is TGTGCCAGCAGCCTCTACCCAGGGCGAGGCAACTATGGCTACACCTTC. Encoded protein: CASSLYPGRGNYGYTF.

This clone was seen once. The gene calls are TRBV21-1 and TRBJ1-5; the listed D gene, TRBD1, was not tested against the DNA. TRBV21-1 is a known pseudogene. This CDR3 spans 18 amino acids. The CDR3 sequence: CASSKAAVWGQDNQPQHF. As DNA, the CDR3 is TGTGCCAGCAGCAAAGCCGCAGTTTGGGGGCAGGACAATCAGCCCCAGCATTTT.

The rearrangement joins TRBV24-1 to TRBJ2-3; 8 bases are shared with TRBD1. V trimming: 3 bases; J trimming: 1 base; junction bases outside the gene matches: 2. The CDR3 consists of 15 residues. Looked up from germline, CDR1 is KGHDR and CDR2 is SFDVKD. The CDR3 is CATSDGQGGTDTQYF. As DNA, the CDR3 is TGTGCCACCAGTGATGGACAGGGAGGCACAGATACGCAGTATTTT.

This sequence joins TRBV5-1 and TRBJ2-3; 7 positions match TRBD2. Trimming cost V 2 bases and J 7 bases; bases outside gene matches: 13. Germline CDR1 and CDR2: SGHRS and YFSETQ. The CDR3 contains 16 residues. The CDR3 DNA sequence: TGCGCCAGCAGCTTAGCTAGCGGAGGTCAGGGCAATACGCAGTATTTT. The encoded protein is CASSLASGGQGNTQYF.

The chain recombines TRBV27 with TRBJ2-7, with 13 bases lining up with TRBD2. The CDR3 extends over 15 amino acids. V lost 7 bases, J lost 0 bases, and 3 bases stayed unmatched. Germline CDR1 MNHEY, CDR2 SMNVEV (reference sequence). The CDR3 region has the DNA TGTGCCAGCAAAGGGACTAGCGGGGACTCCTACGAGCAGTACTTC. It translates to CASKGTSGDSYEQYF.

The chain is built from TRBV15 and TRBJ1-2, with a weak D call TRBD1 (6 bases). V lost 0 bases to trimming and J lost 13 bases, with 12 bases between them. Germline V CDR1 and CDR2: LNHNV, YYDKDF (reference sequence). The CDR3 length is 12 residues. The CDR3: CATSRDAGAGTF. For the CDR3, the DNA is TGTGCCACCAGCAGAGATGCAGGGGCCGGCACCTTC.

The chain links TRBV13 to TRBJ1-4, with 8 nucleotides matching TRBD1. This CDR3 is built from 14 residues. V shed 5 bases, J shed 8 bases, and the junction held 7 bases outside the gene matches. CDR1 PRHDT and CDR2 FYEKMQ come from the germline V gene (reference sequence). The CDR3 DNA reads TGTGCCAGCAGCCCCGACAGGGGATTCGAAAAACTGTTTTTT. This gives the protein CASSPDRGFEKLFF.

The sample holds a few counts of this clone. The chain recombines TRBV7-2 with TRBJ2-5; 9 nucleotides line up with TRBD1. Germline V gene lookup returns CDR1 SGHTA and CDR2 FQGNSA. CDR3 length: 15 residues. Losses at the gene ends were 3 bases for V and 4 bases for J; bases not matched to a gene: 6. The CDR3 loop is CASSFATGGGETQYF. CDR3 sequence (DNA): TGTGCCAGCAGCTTCGCGACAGGGGGAGGAGAGACCCAGTACTTC.

This clone was seen a single time. J is TRBJ1-5 and V is TRBV19; 12 positions match TRBD1. There are 15 residues in the CDR3. Germline trimming cut 6 bases from V and 7 bases from J; bases unmatched to any gene: 7. Germline V gives CDR1 LNHDA, CDR2 SQIVND (reference sequence). The CDR3 sequence is CASSSGQGAWQPQHF. In DNA, the CDR3 is TGTGCCAGTAGCTCGGGACAGGGGGCATGGCAGCCCCAGCATTTT.